This T cell receptor (beta chain) comes out of a study of control samples from healthy donors and cancer patients. V lost 7 bases to trimming and J lost 10 bases; unmatched junction nucleotides: 10. The CDR3 has 14 residues. The germline V gene encodes CDR1 SNHLY and CDR2 FYNNEI. The protocol was immunoSEQ multiplex PCR, while the TCRdb copy is restricted to in-frame clones and leaves out a portion. The data hold roughly 130,000 clones, with under 95% observed a single time. This receptor was obtained from a man between 50 and 59 years old with head and neck cancer. Sequencing was carried out using PBMCs. V is TRBV2 and J is TRBJ1-6, with TRBD1 identical over 7 bases. CDR3 DNA sequence: TGTGCCAGCACCGGGGACAGTGGGAGATCACCCCTCCACTTT. Its protein product is CASTGDSGRSPLHF.